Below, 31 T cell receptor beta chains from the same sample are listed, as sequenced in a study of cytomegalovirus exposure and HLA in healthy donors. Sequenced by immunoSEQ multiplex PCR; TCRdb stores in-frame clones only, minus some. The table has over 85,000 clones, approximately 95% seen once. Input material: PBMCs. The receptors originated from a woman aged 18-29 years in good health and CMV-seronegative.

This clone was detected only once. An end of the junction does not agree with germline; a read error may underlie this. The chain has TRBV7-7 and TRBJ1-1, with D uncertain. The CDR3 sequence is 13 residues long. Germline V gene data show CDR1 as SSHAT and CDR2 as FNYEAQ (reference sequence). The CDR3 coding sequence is TGTGCTAGCAGCTTAGGGTCGGGCACTGAAGCTTTCTTT. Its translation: CASSLGSGTEAFF.

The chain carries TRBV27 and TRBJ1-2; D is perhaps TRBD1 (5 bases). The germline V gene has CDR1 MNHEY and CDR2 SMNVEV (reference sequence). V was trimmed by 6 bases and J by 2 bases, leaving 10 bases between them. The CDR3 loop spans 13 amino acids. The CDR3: CASSPGGNYGYTF. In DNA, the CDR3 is TGTGCCAGCAGCCCGGGGGGGAACTATGGCTACACCTTC.

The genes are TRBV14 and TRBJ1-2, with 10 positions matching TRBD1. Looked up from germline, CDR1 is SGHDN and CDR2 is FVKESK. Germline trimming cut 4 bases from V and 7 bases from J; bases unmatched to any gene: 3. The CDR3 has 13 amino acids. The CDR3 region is CASSPGTGVGYTF. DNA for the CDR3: TGTGCCAGCAGCCCTGGGACAGGGGTTGGCTACACCTTC.

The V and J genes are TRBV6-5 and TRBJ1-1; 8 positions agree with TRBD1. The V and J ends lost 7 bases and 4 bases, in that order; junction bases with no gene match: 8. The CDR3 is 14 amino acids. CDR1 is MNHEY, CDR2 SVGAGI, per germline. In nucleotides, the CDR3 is TGTGCCAGCACTCTACAGGGGGGGGGCACTGAAGCTTTCTTT. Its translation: CASTLQGGGTEAFF.

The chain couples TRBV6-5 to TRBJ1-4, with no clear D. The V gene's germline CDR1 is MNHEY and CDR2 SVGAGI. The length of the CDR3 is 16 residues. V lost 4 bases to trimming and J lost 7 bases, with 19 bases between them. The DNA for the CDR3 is TGTGCCAGCAGTTGGGTCGAGGGCACGGGCAGTGAAAAACTGTTTTTT. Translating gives CASSWVEGTGSEKLFF.

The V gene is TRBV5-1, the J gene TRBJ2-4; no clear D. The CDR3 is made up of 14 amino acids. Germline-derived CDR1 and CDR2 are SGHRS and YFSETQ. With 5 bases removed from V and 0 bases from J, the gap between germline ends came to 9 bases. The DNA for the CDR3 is TGCGCCAGCAGACCCGACATAGCCAAAAACATTCAGTACTTC. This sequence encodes CASRPDIAKNIQYF. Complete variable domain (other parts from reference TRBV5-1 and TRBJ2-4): KAGVTQTPRYLIKTRGQQVTLSCSPISGHRSVSWYQQTPGQGLQFLFEYFSETQRNKGNFPGRFSGRQFSNSRSEMNVSTLELGDSALYLCASRPDIAKNIQYFGAGTRLSVL.

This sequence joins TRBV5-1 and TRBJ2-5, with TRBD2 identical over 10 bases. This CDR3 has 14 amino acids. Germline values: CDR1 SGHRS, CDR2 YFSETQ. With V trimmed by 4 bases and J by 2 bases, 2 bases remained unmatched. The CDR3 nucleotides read TGCGCCAGCAGCGCGACTAGCGGGCAAGAGACCCAGTACTTC. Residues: CASSATSGQETQYF.

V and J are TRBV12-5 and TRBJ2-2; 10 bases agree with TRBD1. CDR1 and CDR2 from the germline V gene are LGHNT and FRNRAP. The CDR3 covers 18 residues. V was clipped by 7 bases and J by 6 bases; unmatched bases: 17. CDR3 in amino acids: CASAFGQGELLYSGELFF. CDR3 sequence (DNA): TGTGCTAGTGCCTTCGGACAGGGGGAACTCCTATATTCCGGGGAGCTGTTTTTT.

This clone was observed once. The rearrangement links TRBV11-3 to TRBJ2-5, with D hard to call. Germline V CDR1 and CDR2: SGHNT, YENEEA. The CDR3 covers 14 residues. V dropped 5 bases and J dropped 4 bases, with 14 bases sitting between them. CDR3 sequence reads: CASSATHGAETQYF. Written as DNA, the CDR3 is TGTGCCAGCAGCGCGACCCATGGAGCAGAGACCCAGTACTTC.

The CDR3 loop is CASSVGVAGPSDTQYF. CDR3 nucleotides: TGTGCCAGCAGCGTAGGGGTAGCGGGACCTTCAGATACGCAGTATTTT. This chain uses TRBV9 with TRBJ2-3; 8 bases fit TRBD2. Trimming took 0 bases from V and 4 from J; bases not matched to a gene: 7. This CDR3 has 16 amino acids. CDR1 and CDR2 (germline): SGDLS, YYNGEE.

The CDR3 coding sequence is TGTGCCAGCAGTGAGTCGACGGGAAGAATCATGAACACTGAAGCTTTCTTT. It codes for CASSESTGRIMNTEAFF. The V gene is TRBV2, the J gene TRBJ1-1; no firm D call. This CDR3 comprises 17 residues. The V and J ends lost 3 bases and 0 bases respectively, with 17 bases between them. Looked up from germline, CDR1 is SNHLY and CDR2 is FYNNEI.

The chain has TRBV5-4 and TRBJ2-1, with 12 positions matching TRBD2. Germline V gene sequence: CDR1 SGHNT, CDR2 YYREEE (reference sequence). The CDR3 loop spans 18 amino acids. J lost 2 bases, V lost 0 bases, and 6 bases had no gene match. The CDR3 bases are TGTGCCAGCAGCTTGGCGCTTCTAGCGGGGGGGCCCTACAATGAGCAGTTCTTC. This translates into CASSLALLAGGPYNEQFF. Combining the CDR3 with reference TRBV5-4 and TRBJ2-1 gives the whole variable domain ETGVTQSPTHLIKTRGQQVTLRCSSQSGHNTVSWYQQALGQGPQFIFQYYREEENGRGNFPPRFSGLQFPNYSSELNVNALELDDSALYLCASSLALLAGGPYNEQFFGPGTRLTVL.

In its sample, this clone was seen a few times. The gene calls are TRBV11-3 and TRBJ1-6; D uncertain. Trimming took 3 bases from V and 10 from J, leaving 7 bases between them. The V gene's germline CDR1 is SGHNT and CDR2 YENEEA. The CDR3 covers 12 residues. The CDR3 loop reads CASSLEGSPLHF. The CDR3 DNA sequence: TGTGCCAGCAGCTTGGAGGGATCACCCCTCCACTTT.

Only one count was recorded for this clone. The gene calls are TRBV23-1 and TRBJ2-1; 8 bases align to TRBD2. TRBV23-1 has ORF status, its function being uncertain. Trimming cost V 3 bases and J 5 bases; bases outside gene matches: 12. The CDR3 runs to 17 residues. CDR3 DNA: TGCGCCAGCAGTCATCCCCTTACTAGCGGTCAAGACAATGAGCAGTTCTTC. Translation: CASSHPLTSGQDNEQFF.

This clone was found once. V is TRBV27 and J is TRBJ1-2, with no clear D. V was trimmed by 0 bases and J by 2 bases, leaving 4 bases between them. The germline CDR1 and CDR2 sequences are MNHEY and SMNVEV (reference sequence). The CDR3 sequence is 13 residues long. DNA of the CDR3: TGTGCCAGCAGTTTATCGGGCAACTATGGCTACACCTTC. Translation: CASSLSGNYGYTF.

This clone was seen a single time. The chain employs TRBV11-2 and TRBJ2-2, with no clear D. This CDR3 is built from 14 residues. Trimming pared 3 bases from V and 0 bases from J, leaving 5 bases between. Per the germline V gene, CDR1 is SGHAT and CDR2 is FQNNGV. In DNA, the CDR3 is TGTGCCAGCAGCTTGTATTCGAACACCGGGGAGCTGTTTTTT. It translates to CASSLYSNTGELFF.

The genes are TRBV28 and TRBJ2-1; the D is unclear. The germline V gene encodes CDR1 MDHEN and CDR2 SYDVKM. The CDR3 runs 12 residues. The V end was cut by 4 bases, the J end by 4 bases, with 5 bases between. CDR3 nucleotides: TGTGCCAGCAGTTATCAATACAATGAGCAGTTCTTC. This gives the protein CASSYQYNEQFF.

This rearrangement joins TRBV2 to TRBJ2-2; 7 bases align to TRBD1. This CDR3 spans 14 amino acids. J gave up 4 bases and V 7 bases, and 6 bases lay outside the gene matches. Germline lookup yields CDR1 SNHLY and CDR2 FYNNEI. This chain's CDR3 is CASNAGTVTGELFF. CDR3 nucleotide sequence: TGTGCCAGCAATGCCGGGACAGTCACCGGGGAGCTGTTTTTT.

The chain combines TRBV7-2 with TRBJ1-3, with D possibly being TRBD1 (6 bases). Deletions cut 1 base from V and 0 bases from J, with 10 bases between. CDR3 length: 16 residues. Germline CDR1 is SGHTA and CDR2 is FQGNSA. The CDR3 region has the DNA TGTGCCAGCAGCTTAGTGGGGGCGATCTCTGGAAACACCATATATTTT. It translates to CASSLVGAISGNTIYF. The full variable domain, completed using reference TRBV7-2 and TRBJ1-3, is GAGVSQSPSNKVTEKGKDVELRCDPISGHTALYWYRQSLGQGLEFLIYFQGNSAPDKSGLPSDRFSAERTGGSVSTLTIQRTQQEDSAVYLCASSLVGAISGNTIYFGEGSWLTVV.

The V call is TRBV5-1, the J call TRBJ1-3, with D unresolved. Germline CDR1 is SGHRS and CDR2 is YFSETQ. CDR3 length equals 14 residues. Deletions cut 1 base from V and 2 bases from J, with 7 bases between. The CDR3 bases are TGCGCCAGCAGCTTGAGGGAGGCTGGAAACACCATATATTTT. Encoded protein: CASSLREAGNTIYF.

CDR3 DNA sequence: TGTGCCAGCAGCTTGCACGACAGGGATGACGGCTACACCTTC. Translation: CASSLHDRDDGYTF. This chain links TRBV7-2 with TRBJ1-2; TRBD1 matches 7 bases. Trimming removed 3 bases from V and 8 bases from J; junction bases left unmatched: 9. The V gene's germline CDR1 is SGHTA and CDR2 FQGNSA. The CDR3 consists of 14 residues.

This CDR3 is CAWSVSGELFF. The CDR3 coding sequence is TGTGCCTGGAGTGTCTCCGGGGAGCTGTTTTTT. The chain has TRBV30 and TRBJ2-2; D is unresolved. Looked up from germline, CDR1 is GTSNPN and CDR2 is SVGIG (reference sequence). The V gene lost 0 bases and the J gene lost 6 bases, with 2 bases spanning the gap. CDR3 length: 11 amino acids.

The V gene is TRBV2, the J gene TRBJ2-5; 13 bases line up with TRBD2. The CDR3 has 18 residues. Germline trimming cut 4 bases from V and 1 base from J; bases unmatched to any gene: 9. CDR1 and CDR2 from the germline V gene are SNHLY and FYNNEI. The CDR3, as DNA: TGTGCCAGCAGTGCTATAGGACTAGCGGGGGCCCTCCAAGAGACCCAGTACTTC. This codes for CASSAIGLAGALQETQYF.

CDR3 protein: CASRKWGEGTDTQYF. CDR3 nucleotide sequence: TGTGCCAGCAGGAAATGGGGGGAAGGCACAGATACGCAGTATTTT. The chain uses TRBV6-5 and TRBJ2-3; D perhaps matches TRBD2 (6 bases). Germline CDR1 MNHEY, CDR2 SVGAGI. V lost 6 bases to trimming and J lost 1 base, with 14 bases between them. This CDR3 has 15 amino acids.

DNA of the CDR3: TGTGCCAGCAGCCCGGGACAGGTCCAGGGTCTTGCGTACTTC. It translates to CASSPGQVQGLAYF. V is TRBV5-6 and J is TRBJ2-5; 8 positions match TRBD1. After removal of 4 bases from V and 13 bases from J, the junction contained 15 bases not matched to a gene. Germline V lookup: CDR1 SGHDT, CDR2 YYEEEE. The CDR3 extends over 14 amino acids.

The CDR3 loop reads CSASAGYQQYF. The CDR3 DNA reads TGCAGTGCTAGTGCAGGGTACCAGCAGTACTTC. V and J are TRBV20-1 and TRBJ2-7; weak D call: TRBD1 (5 bases). This CDR3 contains 11 residues. Germline values: CDR1 DFQATT, CDR2 SNEGSKA (reference sequence). V was cut by 3 bases and J by 8 bases, with 11 bases left in between.

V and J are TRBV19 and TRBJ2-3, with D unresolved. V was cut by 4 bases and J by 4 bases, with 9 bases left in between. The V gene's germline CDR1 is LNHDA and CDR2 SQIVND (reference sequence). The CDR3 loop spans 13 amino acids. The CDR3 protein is CASSRSEADTQYF. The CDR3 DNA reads TGTGCCAGTAGTAGAAGCGAAGCAGATACGCAGTATTTT.

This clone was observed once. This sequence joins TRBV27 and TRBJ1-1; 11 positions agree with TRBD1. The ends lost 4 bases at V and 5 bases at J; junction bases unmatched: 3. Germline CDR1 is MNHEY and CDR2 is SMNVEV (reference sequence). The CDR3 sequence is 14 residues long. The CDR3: CASSSGTGGTEAFF. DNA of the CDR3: TGTGCCAGCAGTTCGGGGACAGGGGGTACTGAAGCTTTCTTT.

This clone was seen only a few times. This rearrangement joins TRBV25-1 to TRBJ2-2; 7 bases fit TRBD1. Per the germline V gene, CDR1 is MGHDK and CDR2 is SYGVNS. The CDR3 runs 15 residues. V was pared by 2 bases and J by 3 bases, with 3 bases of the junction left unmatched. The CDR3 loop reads CASSEGDRDTGELFF. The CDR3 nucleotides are TGTGCCAGCAGTGAAGGAGACAGGGACACCGGGGAGCTGTTTTTT.

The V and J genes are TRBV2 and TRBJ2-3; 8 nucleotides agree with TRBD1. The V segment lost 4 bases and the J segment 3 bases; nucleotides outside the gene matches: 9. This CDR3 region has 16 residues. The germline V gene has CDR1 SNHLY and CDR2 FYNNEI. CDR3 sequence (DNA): TGTGCCAGCAGTGTCCTGCAGGGGGCCCGGACAGATACGCAGTATTTT. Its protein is CASSVLQGARTDTQYF.

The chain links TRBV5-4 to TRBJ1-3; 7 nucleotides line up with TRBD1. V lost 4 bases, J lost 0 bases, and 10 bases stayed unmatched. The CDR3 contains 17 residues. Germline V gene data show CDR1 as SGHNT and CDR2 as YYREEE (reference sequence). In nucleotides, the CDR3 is TGTGCCAGCAGCGACGGGGCACAGGGGCTCTCTGGAAACACCATATATTTT. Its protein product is CASSDGAQGLSGNTIYF. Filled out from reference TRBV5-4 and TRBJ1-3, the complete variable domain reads ETGVTQSPTHLIKTRGQQVTLRCSSQSGHNTVSWYQQALGQGPQFIFQYYREEENGRGNFPPRFSGLQFPNYSSELNVNALELDDSALYLCASSDGAQGLSGNTIYFGEGSWLTVV.